The T cell receptor beta chain under discussion was sequenced for a study of vaccination and CD4 T cells after COVID-19. Treatment here: roughly ten-day PBMC culture with coronavirus spike peptide pools or control peptides (ViraFEST assay). In regard to this clonotype: Its antigen remains unidentified.

CDR1 is SGHAT and CDR2 is FQNNGV in the germline V gene. This CDR3 is built from 12 residues. V was clipped by 1 base and J by 7 bases, with 4 bases between them. An Oncomine TCR Beta short-read assay was used to sequence the DNA from cultured CD4+ T cells. TCRdb processed the PCR reads anew with MiXCR; each CDR3 protein has one entry. The data hold over 11,000 distinct CDR3 sequences, with 30% to 35% observed a single time. Study-wide results and limits: When vaccine-specific clones from convalescent patients were examined, 304 of 307 were spike mono-reactive. Apart from involving relatively few convalescent patients, the work omitted early post-infection timepoints. Among reactive clones from convalescent patients, a median 86.3% appeared only post-vaccination. The rise in median SARS-CoV-2-reactive clonotypes, from roughly 19 to 38, was not significant.

This clonotype originated in a human donor who had recovered from COVID-19. Sequenced here: CD4+ T cells from blood, cultured in vitro, sampled after SARS-CoV-2 vaccination. The chain couples TRBV11-2 to TRBJ2-2; D gene unclear. The CDR3 region is CASSLVGGELFF. CDR3 DNA: TGTGCCAGCAGCTTAGTTGGCGGGGAGCTGTTTTTT.